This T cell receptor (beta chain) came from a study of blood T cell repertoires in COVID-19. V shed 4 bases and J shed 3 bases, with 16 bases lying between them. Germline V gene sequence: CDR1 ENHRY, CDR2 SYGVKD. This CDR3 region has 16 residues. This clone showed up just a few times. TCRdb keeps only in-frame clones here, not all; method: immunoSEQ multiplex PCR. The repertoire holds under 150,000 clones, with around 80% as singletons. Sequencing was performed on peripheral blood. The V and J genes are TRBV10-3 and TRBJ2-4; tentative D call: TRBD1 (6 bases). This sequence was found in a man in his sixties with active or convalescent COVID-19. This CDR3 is CAISGGQQGNKNIQYF. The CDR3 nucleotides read TGTGCCATCAGTGGTGGGCAGCAGGGGAACAAAAACATTCAGTACTTC.